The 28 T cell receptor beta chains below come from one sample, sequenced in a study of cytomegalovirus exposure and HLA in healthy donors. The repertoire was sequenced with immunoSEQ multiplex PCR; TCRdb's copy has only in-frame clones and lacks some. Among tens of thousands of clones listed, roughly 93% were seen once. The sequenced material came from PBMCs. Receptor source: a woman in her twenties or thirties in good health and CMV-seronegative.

In nucleotides, the CDR3 is TGTGCCAGCAGCCCGGGACAGTATTATGGCTACACCTTC. Translation: CASSPGQYYGYTF. The rearrangement joins TRBV28 to TRBJ1-2; 7 positions match TRBD1. Per the germline V gene, CDR1 is MDHEN and CDR2 is SYDVKM. V lost 6 bases and J lost 5; bases outside the gene matches: 6. CDR3 length equals 13 residues.

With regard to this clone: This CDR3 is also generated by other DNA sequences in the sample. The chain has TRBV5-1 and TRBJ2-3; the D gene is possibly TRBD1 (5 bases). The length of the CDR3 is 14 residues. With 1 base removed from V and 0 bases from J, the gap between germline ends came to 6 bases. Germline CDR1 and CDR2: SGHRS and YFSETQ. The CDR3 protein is CASSLTGSTDTQYF. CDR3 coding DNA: TGCGCCAGCAGCTTGACAGGTAGCACAGATACGCAGTATTTT. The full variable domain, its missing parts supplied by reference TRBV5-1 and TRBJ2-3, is KAGVTQTPRYLIKTRGQQVTLSCSPISGHRSVSWYQQTPGQGLQFLFEYFSETQRNKGNFPGRFSGRQFSNSRSEMNVSTLELGDSALYLCASSLTGSTDTQYFGPGTRLTVL.

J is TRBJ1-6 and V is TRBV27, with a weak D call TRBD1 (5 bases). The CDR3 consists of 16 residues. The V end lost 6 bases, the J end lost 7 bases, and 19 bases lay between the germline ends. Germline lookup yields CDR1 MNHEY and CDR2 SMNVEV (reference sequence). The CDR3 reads CASSPFGQGKNSPLHF. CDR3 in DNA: TGTGCCAGCAGCCCTTTTGGGCAGGGAAAAAATTCACCCCTCCACTTT.

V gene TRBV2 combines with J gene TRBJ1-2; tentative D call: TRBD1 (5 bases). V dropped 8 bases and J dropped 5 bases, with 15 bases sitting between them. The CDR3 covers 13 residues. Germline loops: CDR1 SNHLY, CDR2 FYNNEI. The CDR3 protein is CASRISGGYGYTF. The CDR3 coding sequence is TGTGCCAGCCGTATCTCCGGGGGATATGGCTACACCTTC.

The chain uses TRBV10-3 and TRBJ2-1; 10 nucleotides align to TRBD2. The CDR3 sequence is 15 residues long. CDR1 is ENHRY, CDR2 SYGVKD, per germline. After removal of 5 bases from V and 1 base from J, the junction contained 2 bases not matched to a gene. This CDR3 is CAISSSGSSYNEQFF. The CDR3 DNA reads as TGTGCCATCAGTTCTAGCGGGAGTTCCTACAATGAGCAGTTCTTC.

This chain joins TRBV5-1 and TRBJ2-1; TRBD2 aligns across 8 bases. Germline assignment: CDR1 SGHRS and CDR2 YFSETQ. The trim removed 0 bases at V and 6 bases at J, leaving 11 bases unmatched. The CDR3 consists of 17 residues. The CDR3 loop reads CASSLVPGGGPSNEQFF. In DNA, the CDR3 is TGCGCCAGCAGCTTGGTTCCCGGCGGGGGGCCCTCCAATGAGCAGTTCTTC. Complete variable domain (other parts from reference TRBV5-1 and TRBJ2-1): KAGVTQTPRYLIKTRGQQVTLSCSPISGHRSVSWYQQTPGQGLQFLFEYFSETQRNKGNFPGRFSGRQFSNSRSEMNVSTLELGDSALYLCASSLVPGGGPSNEQFFGPGTRLTVL.

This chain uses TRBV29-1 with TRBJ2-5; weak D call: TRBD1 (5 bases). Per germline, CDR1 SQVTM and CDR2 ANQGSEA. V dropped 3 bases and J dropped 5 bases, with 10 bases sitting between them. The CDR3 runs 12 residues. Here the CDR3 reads CSVEGQTETQYF. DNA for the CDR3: TGCAGCGTTGAGGGGCAAACGGAGACCCAGTACTTC.

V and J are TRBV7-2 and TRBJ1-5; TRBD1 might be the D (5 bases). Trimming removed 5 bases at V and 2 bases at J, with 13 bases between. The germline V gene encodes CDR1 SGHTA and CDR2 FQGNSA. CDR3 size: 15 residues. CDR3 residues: CASSDGNRRNQPQHF. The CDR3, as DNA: TGTGCCAGCAGCGACGGCAACAGGCGCAATCAGCCCCAGCATTTT.

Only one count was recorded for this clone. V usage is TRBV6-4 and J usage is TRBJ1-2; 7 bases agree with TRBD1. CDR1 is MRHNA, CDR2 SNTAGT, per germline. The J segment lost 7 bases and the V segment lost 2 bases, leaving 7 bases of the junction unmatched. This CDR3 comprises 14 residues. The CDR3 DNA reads TGTGCCAGCAGTGACGAGGGGGCGGTCAGTGGCTACACCTTC. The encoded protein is CASSDEGAVSGYTF.

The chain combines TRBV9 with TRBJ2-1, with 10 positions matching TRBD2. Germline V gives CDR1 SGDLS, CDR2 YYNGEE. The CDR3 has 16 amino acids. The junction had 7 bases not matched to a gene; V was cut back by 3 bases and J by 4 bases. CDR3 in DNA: TGTGCCAGCAGCGCCCTCGAGACTAGCGGGTACAATGAGCAGTTCTTC. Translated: CASSALETSGYNEQFF.

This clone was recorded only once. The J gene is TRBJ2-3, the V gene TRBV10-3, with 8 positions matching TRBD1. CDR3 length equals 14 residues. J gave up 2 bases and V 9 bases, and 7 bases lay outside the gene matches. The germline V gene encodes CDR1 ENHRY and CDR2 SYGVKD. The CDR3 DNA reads TGTGCCATTTCGGACAGGGCGTCCACAGATACGCAGTATTTT. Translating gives CAISDRASTDTQYF.

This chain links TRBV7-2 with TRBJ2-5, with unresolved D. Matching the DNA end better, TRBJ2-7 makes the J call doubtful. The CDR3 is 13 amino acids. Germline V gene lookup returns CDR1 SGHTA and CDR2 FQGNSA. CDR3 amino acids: CASSLSNYYEQYF. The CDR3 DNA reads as TGTGCCAGCAGCCTATCAAACTACTACGAGCAGTACTTC.

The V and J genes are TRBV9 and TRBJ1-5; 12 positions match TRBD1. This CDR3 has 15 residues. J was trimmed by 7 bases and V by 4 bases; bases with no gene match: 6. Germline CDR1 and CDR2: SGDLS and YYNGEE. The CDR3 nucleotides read TGTGCCAGCAGCTTGGGACAGGGGGCAGGCCAGCCCCAGCATTTT. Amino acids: CASSLGQGAGQPQHF.

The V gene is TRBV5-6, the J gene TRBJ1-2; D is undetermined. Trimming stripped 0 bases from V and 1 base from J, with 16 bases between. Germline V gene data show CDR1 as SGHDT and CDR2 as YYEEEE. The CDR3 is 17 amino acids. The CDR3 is CASSLEVSLGRNYGYTF. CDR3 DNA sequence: TGTGCCAGCAGCTTGGAGGTTTCGCTTGGGCGTAACTATGGCTACACCTTC.

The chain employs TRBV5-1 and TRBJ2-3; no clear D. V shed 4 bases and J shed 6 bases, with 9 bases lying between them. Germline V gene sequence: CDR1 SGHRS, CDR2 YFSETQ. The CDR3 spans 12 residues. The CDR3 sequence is CASSQSSDTQYF. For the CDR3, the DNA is TGCGCCAGCAGCCAGTCCTCCGATACGCAGTATTTT.

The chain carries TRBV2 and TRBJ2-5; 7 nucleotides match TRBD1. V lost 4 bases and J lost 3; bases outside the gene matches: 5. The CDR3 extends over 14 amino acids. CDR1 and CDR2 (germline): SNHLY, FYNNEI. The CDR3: CASSVTGWEETQYF. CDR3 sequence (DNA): TGTGCCAGCAGTGTGACAGGGTGGGAAGAGACCCAGTACTTC.

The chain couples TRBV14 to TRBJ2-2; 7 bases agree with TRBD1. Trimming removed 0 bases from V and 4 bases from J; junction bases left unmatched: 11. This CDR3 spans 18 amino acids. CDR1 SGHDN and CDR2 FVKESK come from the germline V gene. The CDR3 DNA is TGTGCCAGCAGCCAAGACCCCCACTCAGGGGGACGCACCGGGGAGCTGTTTTTT. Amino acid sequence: CASSQDPHSGGRTGELFF. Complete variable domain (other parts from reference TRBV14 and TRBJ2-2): EAGVTQFPSHSVIEKGQTVTLRCDPISGHDNLYWYRRVMGKEIKFLLHFVKESKQDESGMPNNRFLAERTGGTYSTLKVQPAELEDSGVYFCASSQDPHSGGRTGELFFGEGSRLTVL.

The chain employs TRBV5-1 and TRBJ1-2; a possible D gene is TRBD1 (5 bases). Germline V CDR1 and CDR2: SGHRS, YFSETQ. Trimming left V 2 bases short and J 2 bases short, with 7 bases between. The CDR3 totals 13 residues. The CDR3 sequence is CASSFRQNYGYTF. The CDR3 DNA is TGCGCCAGCAGCTTTCGACAGAACTATGGCTACACCTTC.

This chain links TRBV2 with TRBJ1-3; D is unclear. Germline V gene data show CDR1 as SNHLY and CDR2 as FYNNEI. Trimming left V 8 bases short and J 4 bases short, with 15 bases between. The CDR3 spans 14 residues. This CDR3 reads CASSDGGKGNTIYF. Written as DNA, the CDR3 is TGTGCCAGCTCGGATGGAGGGAAAGGAAACACCATATATTTT. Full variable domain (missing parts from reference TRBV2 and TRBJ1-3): EPEVTQTPSHQVTQMGQEVILRCVPISNHLYFYWYRQILGQKVEFLVSFYNNEISEKSEIFDDQFSVERPDGSNFTLKIRSTKLEDSAMYFCASSDGGKGNTIYFGEGSWLTVV.

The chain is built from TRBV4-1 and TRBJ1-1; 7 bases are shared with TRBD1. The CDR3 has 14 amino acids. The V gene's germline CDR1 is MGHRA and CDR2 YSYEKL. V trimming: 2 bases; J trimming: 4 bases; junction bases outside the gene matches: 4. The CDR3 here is CASSQPTGTTEAFF. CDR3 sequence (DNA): TGCGCCAGCAGCCAACCGACAGGGACCACTGAAGCTTTCTTT.

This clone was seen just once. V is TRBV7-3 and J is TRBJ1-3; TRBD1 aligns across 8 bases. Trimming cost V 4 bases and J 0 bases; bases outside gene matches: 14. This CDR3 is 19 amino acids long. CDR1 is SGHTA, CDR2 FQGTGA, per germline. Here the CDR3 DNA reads TGTGCCAGCAGCTCCGCGATGAGACAGGGGAGAGACTCTGGAAACACCATATATTTT. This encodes CASSSAMRQGRDSGNTIYF.

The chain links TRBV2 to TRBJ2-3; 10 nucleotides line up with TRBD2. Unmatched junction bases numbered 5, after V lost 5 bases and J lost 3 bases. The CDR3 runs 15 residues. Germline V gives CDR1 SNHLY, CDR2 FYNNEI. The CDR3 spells CASSLGLAMTDTQYF. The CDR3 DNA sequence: TGTGCCAGCAGTTTGGGACTAGCGATGACAGATACGCAGTATTTT.

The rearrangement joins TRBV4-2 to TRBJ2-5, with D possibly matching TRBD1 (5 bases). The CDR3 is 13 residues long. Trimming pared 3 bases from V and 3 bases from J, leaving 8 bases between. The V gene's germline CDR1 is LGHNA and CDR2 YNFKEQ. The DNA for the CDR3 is TGTGCCAGCAGCCAGACAGCCGAAGAGACCCAGTACTTC. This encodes CASSQTAEETQYF.

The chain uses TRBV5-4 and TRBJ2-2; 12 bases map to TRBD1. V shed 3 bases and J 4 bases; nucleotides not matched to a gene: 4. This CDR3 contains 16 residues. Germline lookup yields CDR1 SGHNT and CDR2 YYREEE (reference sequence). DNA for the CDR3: TGTGCCAGCAGCTCACCGGGACAGGGGGCCACCGGGGAGCTGTTTTTT. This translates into CASSSPGQGATGELFF. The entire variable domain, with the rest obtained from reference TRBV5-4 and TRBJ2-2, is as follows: ETGVTQSPTHLIKTRGQQVTLRCSSQSGHNTVSWYQQALGQGPQFIFQYYREEENGRGNFPPRFSGLQFPNYSSELNVNALELDDSALYLCASSSPGQGATGELFFGEGSRLTVL.

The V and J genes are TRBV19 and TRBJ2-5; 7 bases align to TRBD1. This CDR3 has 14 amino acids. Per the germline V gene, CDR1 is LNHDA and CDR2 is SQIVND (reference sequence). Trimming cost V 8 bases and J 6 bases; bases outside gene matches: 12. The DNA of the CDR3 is TGTGCCAGTTCCCCCCGGGACAGTTTGAAGACCCAGTACTTC. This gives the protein CASSPRDSLKTQYF.

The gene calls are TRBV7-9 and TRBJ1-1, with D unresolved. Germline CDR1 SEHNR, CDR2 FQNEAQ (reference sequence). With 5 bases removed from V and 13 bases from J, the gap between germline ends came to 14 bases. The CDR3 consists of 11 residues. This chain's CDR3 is CASSPKQAIFF. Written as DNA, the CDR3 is TGTGCCAGCAGCCCGAAGCAGGCGATTTTCTTT.

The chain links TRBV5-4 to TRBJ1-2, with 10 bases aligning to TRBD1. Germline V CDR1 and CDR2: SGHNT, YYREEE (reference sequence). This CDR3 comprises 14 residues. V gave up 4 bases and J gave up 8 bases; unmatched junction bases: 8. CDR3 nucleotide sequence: TGTGCCAGCAGCCCCGGACAGGGGGTTTACGGCTACACCTTC. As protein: CASSPGQGVYGYTF.

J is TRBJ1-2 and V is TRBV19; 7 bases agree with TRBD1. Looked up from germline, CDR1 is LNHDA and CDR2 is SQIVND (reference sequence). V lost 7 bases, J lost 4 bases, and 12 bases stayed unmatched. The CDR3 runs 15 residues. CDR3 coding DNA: TGTGCCAGTACCCCATACAGGGGCTGGAGCTATGGCTACACCTTC. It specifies CASTPYRGWSYGYTF.